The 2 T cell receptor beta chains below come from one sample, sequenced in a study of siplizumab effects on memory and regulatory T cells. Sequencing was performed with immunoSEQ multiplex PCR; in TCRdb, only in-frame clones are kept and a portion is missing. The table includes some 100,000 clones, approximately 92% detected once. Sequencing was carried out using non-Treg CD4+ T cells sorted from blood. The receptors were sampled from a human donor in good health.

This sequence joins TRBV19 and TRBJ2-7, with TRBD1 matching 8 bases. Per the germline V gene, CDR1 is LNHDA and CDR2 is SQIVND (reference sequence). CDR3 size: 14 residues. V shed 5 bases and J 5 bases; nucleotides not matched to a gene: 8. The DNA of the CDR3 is TGTGCCAGTAGTCCCCGGACAGGGATGGACGAGCAGTACTTC. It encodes CASSPRTGMDEQYF.

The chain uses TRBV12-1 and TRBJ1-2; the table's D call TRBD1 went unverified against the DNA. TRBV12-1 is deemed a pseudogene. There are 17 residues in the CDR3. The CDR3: CASSFIPRDRGFYGYTF. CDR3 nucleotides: TGTGCCAGCAGCTTCATACCTCGGGACAGAGGATTCTATGGCTACACCTTC.